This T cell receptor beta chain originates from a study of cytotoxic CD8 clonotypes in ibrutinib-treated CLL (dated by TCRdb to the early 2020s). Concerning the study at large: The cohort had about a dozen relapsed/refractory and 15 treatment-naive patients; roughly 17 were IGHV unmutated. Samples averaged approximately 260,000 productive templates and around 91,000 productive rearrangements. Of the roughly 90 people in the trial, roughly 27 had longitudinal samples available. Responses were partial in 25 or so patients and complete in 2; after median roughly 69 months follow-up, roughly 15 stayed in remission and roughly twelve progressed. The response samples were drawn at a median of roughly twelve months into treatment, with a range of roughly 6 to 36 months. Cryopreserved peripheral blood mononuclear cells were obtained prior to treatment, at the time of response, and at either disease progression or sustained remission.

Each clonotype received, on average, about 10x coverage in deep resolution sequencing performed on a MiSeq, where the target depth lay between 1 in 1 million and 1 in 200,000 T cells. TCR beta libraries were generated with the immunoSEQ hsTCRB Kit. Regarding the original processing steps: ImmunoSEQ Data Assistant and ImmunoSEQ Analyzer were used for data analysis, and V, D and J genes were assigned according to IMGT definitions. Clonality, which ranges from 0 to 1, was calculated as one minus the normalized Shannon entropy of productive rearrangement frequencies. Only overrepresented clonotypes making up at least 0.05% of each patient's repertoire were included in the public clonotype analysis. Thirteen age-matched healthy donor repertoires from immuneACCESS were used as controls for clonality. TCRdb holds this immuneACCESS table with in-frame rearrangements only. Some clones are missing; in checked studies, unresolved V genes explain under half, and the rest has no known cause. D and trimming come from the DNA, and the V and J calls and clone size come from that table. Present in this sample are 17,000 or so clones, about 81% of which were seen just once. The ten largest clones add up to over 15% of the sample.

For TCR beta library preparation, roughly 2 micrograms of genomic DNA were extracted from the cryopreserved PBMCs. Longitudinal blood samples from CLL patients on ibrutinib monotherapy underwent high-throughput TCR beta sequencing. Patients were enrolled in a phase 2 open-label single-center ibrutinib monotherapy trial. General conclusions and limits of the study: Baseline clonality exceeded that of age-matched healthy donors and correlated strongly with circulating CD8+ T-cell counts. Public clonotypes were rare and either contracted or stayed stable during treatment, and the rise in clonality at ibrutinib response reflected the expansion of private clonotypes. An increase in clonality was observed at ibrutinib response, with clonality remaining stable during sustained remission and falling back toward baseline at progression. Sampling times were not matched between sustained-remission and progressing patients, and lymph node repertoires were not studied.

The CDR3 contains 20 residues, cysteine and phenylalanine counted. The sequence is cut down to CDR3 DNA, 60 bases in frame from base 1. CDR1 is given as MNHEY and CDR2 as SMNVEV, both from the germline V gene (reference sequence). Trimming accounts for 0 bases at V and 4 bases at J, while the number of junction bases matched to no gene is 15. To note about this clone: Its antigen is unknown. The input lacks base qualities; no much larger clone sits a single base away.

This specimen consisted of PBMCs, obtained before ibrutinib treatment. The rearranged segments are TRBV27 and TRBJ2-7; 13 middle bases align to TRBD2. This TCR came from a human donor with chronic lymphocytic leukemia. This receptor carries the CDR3 CASSLSAYRAGTSGVYEQYF. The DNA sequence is TGTGCCAGCAGTTTATCAGCCTACAGGGCCGGGACTAGCGGGGTATACGAGCAGTACTTC.